This is a list of T cell receptor beta chains from one sample in a study of T cells after posttransplantation cyclophosphamide. Clones were sequenced by immunoSEQ multiplex PCR, and TCRdb holds only the in-frame ones, with some missing. This table has tens of thousands of clones, about 86% appearing once. The source material was PBMCs. The receptors stem from a man between 25 and 39 years old with a blood cancer, CMV-positive, and with a related stem cell donor. Both conserved end residues are part of each CDR3. The D gene is left open where the match is weak.

j_gene | v_gene | d_gene | CDR3aa | CDR3nt
TRBJ2-5 | TRBV7-2 | . | CASSLGGAGETQYF | TGTGCCAGCAGCTTAGGTGGAGCGGGAGAGACCCAGTACTTC
TRBJ1-1 | TRBV6-5 | TRBD1 | CASSPGDRVAEAFF | TGTGCCAGCAGTCCAGGGGACAGGGTCGCTGAAGCTTTCTTT
TRBJ1-5 | TRBV30 | . | CAWSAGRNQPQHF | TGTGCCTGGAGTGCAGGGCGCAATCAGCCCCAGCATTTT
TRBJ2-7 | TRBV7-2 | . | CASSSLPIVVYEQYF | TGTGCCAGCAGCTCTCTCCCTATAGTGGTGTACGAGCAGTACTTC
TRBJ2-7 | TRBV7-9 | TRBD2 | CASSLASGSYEQYF | TGTGCCAGCAGCTTAGCTAGCGGGTCCTACGAGCAGTACTTC
TRBJ1-2 | TRBV19 | . | CASSSPFRVMGGYTF | TGTGCCAGTAGTTCGCCATTCAGGGTTATGGGTGGCTACACCTTC
TRBJ2-3 | TRBV4-2 | . | CASSQAGDTDTQYF | TGTGCCAGCAGCCAGGCAGGGGACACAGATACGCAGTATTTT
TRBJ2-7 | TRBV2 | . | CASSVLRESNEQYF | TGTGCCAGCAGTGTTTTACGGGAGTCCAACGAGCAGTACTTC
TRBJ2-5 | TRBV25-1 | TRBD1 | CASKLAGTGRETQYF | TGTGCCAGCAAATTGGCGGGGACAGGTCGGGAGACCCAGTACTTC
TRBJ2-3 | TRBV5-1 | . | CASSLGQATAGTQYF | TGCGCCAGCAGCTTGGGGCAGGCCACGGCCGGTACGCAGTATTTT
TRBJ1-2 | TRBV5-4 | . | CASSLERSGYGYTF | TGTGCCAGCAGCTTGGAGAGGAGTGGCTATGGCTACACCTTC
TRBJ1-2 | TRBV5-6 | . | CASSYKSTTNYGYTF | TGTGCCAGCAGCTATAAGTCCACTACTAACTATGGCTACACCTTC
TRBJ2-7 | TRBV7-2 | . | CASSLEPRGPYEQYF | TGTGCCAGCAGCTTAGAGCCTAGGGGCCCCTACGAGCAGTACTTC
TRBJ2-1 | TRBV5-8 | TRBD2 | CASSLRTSEHYNEQFF | TGTGCCAGCAGCTTGAGGACTAGCGAACACTACAATGAGCAGTTCTTC